This T cell receptor (beta chain) was captured by sequencing in a study of regulatory T cells in long-lasting Graves disease. This CDR3 has 18 amino acids. The germline CDR1 and CDR2 sequences are SEHNR and FQNEAQ (reference sequence). Arm-PCR with iRepertoire HTBI primers amplified the CDR3 regions for these TCR beta libraries. MiXCR, run by TCRdb on the multiplex PCR reads, gives a single entry per CDR3 protein. The repertoire consists of about 460,000 distinct CDR3 sequences, with 14% occurring once and the leading ten covering roughly 18%. Time point described: newly diagnosed GD, antithyroid drugs for less than 3 months. The TCR library was made from RNA extracted from PBMCs. A remark on this clonotype: Given a much more abundant clone one base away, this may be a read error.

Separately, the same data were catalogued under a study of T cells in Graves' hyperthyroidism and ophthalmopathy. That report notes: Patients counted as stable if ophthalmopathy did not develop within 18 months. The HTBI set primed first-round TCR CDR3 RT-PCR.

The input for sequencing was peripheral blood mononuclear cells (PBMCs), taken at new diagnosis, from a patient treated with antithyroid drugs. The chain employs TRBV7-9 and TRBJ2-2; D could derive from TRBD1 or TRBD2 (5 bases each). This TCR derives from a woman aged 45-59 years with Graves disease. The chain's CDR3 is CASSTPKGTPVNTGEPFF. In nucleotides, the CDR3 is TGTGCCAGCAGCACCCCAAAAGGGACGCCTGTGAACACCGGGGAGCCGTTTTTT. The variable domain in full, with the rest retrieved from reference TRBV7-9 and TRBJ2-2, is DTGVSQNPRHKITKRGQNVTFRCDPISEHNRLYWYRQTLGQGPEFLTYFQNEAQLEKSRLLSDRFSAERPKGSFSTLEIQRTEQGDSAMYLCASSTPKGTPVNTGEPFFGEGSRLTVL.